The 24 T cell receptor beta chains given below trace back to one sample, sequenced in a study of T cells after yellow fever vaccination. TCRdb itself ran the 5' RACE reads through MiXCR, one entry per CDR3 protein. The repertoire has around 340,000 distinct CDR3 sequences, roughly an eighth of them found once; the top ten carry 2.5% to 4%. Sequenced material: CD4+ T cells sorted from PBMCs, taken 15 days after the yellow fever booster vaccination. These receptors were taken from a man between 18 and 35 years old who received the YFV17D yellow fever vaccine.

In this sample, this clonotype turned up a few times. The chain recombines TRBV21-1 with TRBJ2-1. TRBV21-1 is shown as a pseudogene. CDR3 length: 14 residues. CDR3 in DNA: TGTGCCAGCGGGTCCAGAATTCTACCCAATGAGCAGTTCTTC. Translation gives CASGSRILPNEQFF.

This clonotype was found a few times. V and J are TRBV5-1 and TRBJ2-7; the D is unclear. In germline, CDR1 is SGHRS, CDR2 YFSETQ. There are 16 residues in the CDR3. The germline V and J ends were trimmed by 5 bases and 0 bases, with 18 bases remaining between them. This CDR3 reads CASREQLNQPSYEQYF. DNA for the CDR3: TGCGCCAGCAGGGAACAGTTGAACCAGCCCTCCTACGAGCAGTACTTC.

This rearrangement joins TRBV6-1 to TRBJ1-2; D is ambiguous. Germline CDR1 MNHNS, CDR2 SASEGT. The CDR3 length is 14 residues. V was trimmed by 6 bases and J by 5 bases, leaving 16 bases between them. The CDR3 spells CASSGTSFSYGYTF. In DNA, the CDR3 is TGTGCCAGCAGCGGCACCTCTTTTTCTTATGGCTACACCTTC.

This clonotype has only a few counts. This chain connects TRBV7-6 to TRBJ1-4; D is possibly TRBD1 (5 bases). Germline V gene sequence: CDR1 SGHVS, CDR2 FNYEAQ. The CDR3 totals 14 residues. Trimming stripped 5 bases from V and 4 bases from J, with 11 bases between. CDR3 bases: TGTGCCAGCAGCCCACAGGAAAGTAATGAAAAACTGTTTTTT. This codes for CASSPQESNEKLFF.

This clonotype was observed a handful of times. The chain joins TRBV7-6 to TRBJ2-5; D gene unclear. This CDR3 spans 15 amino acids. V lost 4 bases to trimming and J lost 1 base, with 13 bases between them. CDR1 is SGHVS, CDR2 FNYEAQ, per germline. DNA for the CDR3: TGTGCCAGCAGCTCACCCTACAGAAGCCAAGAGACCCAGTACTTC. Its translation: CASSSPYRSQETQYF.

The genes are TRBV6-2 or TRBV6-3 and TRBJ1-2; D unclear. Between the trimmed V and J ends, which lost 8 bases and 3 bases, there was a span of 13 bases. Germline CDR1 MNHEY, CDR2 SVGEGT. The CDR3 is made up of 13 amino acids. The CDR3 DNA is TGTGCCAGCGGCTCTAGCGGGGACTATGGCTACACCTTC. This gives the protein CASGSSGDYGYTF.

This clonotype came up a few times. The J gene is TRBJ2-4, the V gene TRBV12-3 or TRBV12-4, with TRBD2 matching over 8 bases. V shed 3 bases and J 2 bases; nucleotides not matched to a gene: 18. CDR3 size: 20 residues. The CDR3 DNA reads TGTGCCAGCAGTTTTGGGAGTACGGGACTAGGAAAACGAACCAAAAACATTCAGTACTTC. Residues: CASSFGSTGLGKRTKNIQYF.

This clonotype came up many times. The CDR3 coding sequence is TGTGCCAGCGGCTTCGCGGAAGAGACCCAGTACTTC. This translates into CASGFAEETQYF. The V gene is TRBV2, the J gene TRBJ2-5; D is uncertain. This CDR3 has 12 residues. Trimming left V 8 bases short and J 3 bases short, with 10 bases between. Germline CDR1 SNHLY, CDR2 FYNNEI.

This clonotype came up a few times. The chain links TRBV6-2 or TRBV6-3 to TRBJ2-1; TRBD1 is a possible D gene (5 bases). This CDR3 comprises 15 residues. Germline loops: CDR1 MNHEY, CDR2 SVGEGT. Trimming stripped 6 bases from V and 5 bases from J, with 17 bases between. In DNA, the CDR3 is TGTGCCAGCAGCATAAAGGGTGACAGTAACAATGAGCAGTTCTTC. Translation gives CASSIKGDSNNEQFF.

There are many counts of this clonotype. The chain uses TRBV7-2 and TRBJ2-5; D might be TRBD2 (5 bases). With 4 bases removed from V and 5 bases from J, the gap between germline ends came to 11 bases. There are 13 residues in the CDR3. From germline, CDR1 is SGHTA and CDR2 FQGNSA. This CDR3 reads CASSSTRFETQYF. The CDR3 DNA sequence: TGTGCCAGCAGCTCCACTAGGTTCGAGACCCAGTACTTC.

This chain links TRBV11-3 with TRBJ2-3; TRBD2 agrees at 15 bases. The CDR3 has 18 residues. The V and J ends lost 5 bases and 3 bases, in that order; junction bases with no gene match: 9. In germline, CDR1 is SGHNT, CDR2 YENEEA. Here the CDR3 DNA reads TGTGCCAGCAGCACGGGACTAGCGGGGGGCCTCGGGACAGATACGCAGTATTTT. Residues: CASSTGLAGGLGTDTQYF.

The sample holds many counts of this clonotype. The V gene is TRBV6-6, the J gene TRBJ1-5; 10 bases match TRBD1. CDR1 is MNHNY, CDR2 SVGAGI, per germline (reference sequence). J lost 4 bases, V lost 6 bases, and 6 bases had no gene match. The CDR3 runs 15 residues. The DNA of the CDR3 is TGTGCCAGCAGACGAAGGGACAGGGGAAATCAGCCCCAGCATTTT. Translated: CASRRRDRGNQPQHF.

This clonotype showed up just a few times. This rearrangement joins TRBV7-3 to TRBJ1-1, with D perhaps matching TRBD1 (5 bases). Trimming cost V 6 bases and J 6 bases, with 8 bases left between them. The CDR3 loop spans 11 amino acids. Looked up from germline, CDR1 is SGHTA and CDR2 is FQGTGA. CDR3: CASSGGAEAFF. The CDR3 region has the DNA TGTGCCAGCAGTGGGGGGGCTGAAGCTTTCTTT.

This clonotype was seen a handful of times. The CDR3 sequence: CASSFTGVPEAFF. CDR3 coding DNA: TGTGCCAGCAGCTTCACAGGGGTCCCTGAAGCTTTCTTT. This rearrangement joins TRBV7-2 to TRBJ1-1; 7 bases are a match to TRBD1. The V and J ends lost 3 bases and 6 bases, in that order; junction bases with no gene match: 4. From germline, CDR1 is SGHTA and CDR2 FQGNSA. The CDR3 sequence is 13 residues long. Full variable domain (outside the CDR3, taken from reference TRBV7-2 and TRBJ1-1): GAGVSQSPSNKVTEKGKDVELRCDPISGHTALYWYRQSLGQGLEFLIYFQGNSAPDKSGLPSDRFSAERTGGSVSTLTIQRTQQEDSAVYLCASSFTGVPEAFFGQGTRLTVV.

Many counts were recorded for this clonotype. The chain carries TRBV11-2 and TRBJ1-6; tentative D call: TRBD1 (6 bases). This CDR3 has 14 amino acids. V was cut by 3 bases and J by 9 bases, with 12 bases left in between. Per germline, CDR1 SGHAT and CDR2 FQNNGV. CDR3: CASSFLGGSSPLHF. In nucleotides, the CDR3 is TGTGCCAGCAGCTTCCTAGGGGGGTCTTCACCCCTCCACTTT. Full variable domain (outside the CDR3, taken from reference TRBV11-2 and TRBJ1-6): EAGVAQSPRYKIIEKRQSVAFWCNPISGHATLYWYQQILGQGPKLLIQFQNNGVVDDSQLPKDRFSAERLKGVDSTLKIQPAKLEDSAVYLCASSFLGGSSPLHFGNGTRLTVT.

This clonotype has a handful of counts. The chain joins TRBV20-1 to TRBJ2-5; tentatively, D is TRBD1 (6 bases). Germline CDR1 DFQATT, CDR2 SNEGSKA (reference sequence). Trimming left V 0 bases short and J 1 base short, with 9 bases between. The CDR3 runs to 14 residues. CDR3 residues: CSARDRRGQETQYF. DNA for the CDR3: TGCAGTGCTAGAGATCGCAGGGGCCAAGAGACCCAGTACTTC.

This clonotype has more than one count but fewer than ten. The chain carries TRBV12-3 or TRBV12-4 and TRBJ1-6, with D uncertain. Trimming left V 7 bases short and J 6 bases short, with 13 bases between. The CDR3 length is 14 residues. CDR3 region: CASKREGFNSPLHF. The CDR3, as DNA: TGTGCCAGCAAACGGGAGGGATTTAATTCACCCCTCCACTTT.

This clonotype was found many times. The J gene is TRBJ2-5, the V gene TRBV5-1; D may correspond to TRBD1 or TRBD2 (6 bases each). Trimming pared 5 bases from V and 1 base from J, leaving 15 bases between. The CDR3 extends over 15 amino acids. CDR1 is SGHRS and CDR2 is YFSETQ in the germline V gene. The CDR3 DNA sequence: TGCGCCAGCAGGGGGGCCCCCGGGGGCCAAGAGACCCAGTACTTC. It yields the protein CASRGAPGGQETQYF.

As DNA, the CDR3 is TGCAGTGCTAGAGAGGGAACCGGGGAGCTGTTTTTT. It yields the protein CSAREGTGELFF. This chain connects TRBV20-1 to TRBJ2-2, with D unresolved. The V and J ends lost 0 bases and 5 bases respectively, with 4 bases between them. Germline CDR1 DFQATT, CDR2 SNEGSKA (reference sequence). The CDR3 runs to 12 residues.

The V gene is TRBV6-1, the J gene TRBJ1-2; the D gene is possibly TRBD1 (5 bases). The germline V and J ends were trimmed by 7 bases and 1 base, with 16 bases remaining between them. The CDR3 spans 15 residues. Germline loops: CDR1 MNHNS, CDR2 SASEGT. The CDR3: CASTGTGLDNYGYTF. In nucleotides, the CDR3 is TGTGCCAGCACTGGGACGGGATTGGATAACTATGGCTACACCTTC.

The V gene is TRBV6-5, the J gene TRBJ1-1; D remains unclear. The V and J ends lost 2 bases and 3 bases respectively, with 16 bases between them. The CDR3 is made up of 16 amino acids. The germline V gene has CDR1 MNHEY and CDR2 SVGAGI. The CDR3 region is CASSYVGASRDTEAFF. The CDR3 coding sequence is TGTGCCAGCAGTTACGTGGGCGCCTCTCGGGACACTGAAGCTTTCTTT.

The gene calls are TRBV20-1 and TRBJ2-4, with 10 bases identical to TRBD2. The V gene end was trimmed by 0 bases and the J gene end by 7 bases; junction bases not matched to a gene: 12. CDR3 length: 17 residues. Germline CDR1 and CDR2: DFQATT and SNEGSKA (reference sequence). CDR3 nucleotides: TGCAGTGCTAGAGATCAACAGCGGGGGGGCCTCATGAACATTCAGTACTTC. Encoded protein: CSARDQQRGGLMNIQYF.

This chain connects TRBV24-1 to TRBJ2-3; TRBD1 agrees at 9 bases. V gave up 8 bases and J gave up 2 bases; unmatched junction bases: 13. Germline CDR1 and CDR2: KGHDR and SFDVKD. The CDR3 is 17 residues long. CDR3 in amino acids: CATTEAGTGYDTDTQYF. The DNA of the CDR3 is TGTGCCACCACCGAAGCCGGGACAGGGTACGACACAGATACGCAGTATTTT.

The V gene is TRBV12-3 or TRBV12-4, the J gene TRBJ2-5; D may be TRBD1 (6 bases). Trimming took 6 bases from V and 5 from J, leaving 16 bases between them. This CDR3 comprises 14 residues. CDR3 in DNA: TGTGCCAGCAGATACGACAGGCTGGGGGAGACCCAGTACTTC. It yields the protein CASRYDRLGETQYF.